This passage covers 4 T cell receptor beta chains from one sample sequenced in a study of blood T cell repertoires in COVID-19. Clones were sequenced by immunoSEQ multiplex PCR, and TCRdb holds only the in-frame ones, with some missing. The table records roughly 70,000 clones, approximately 80% of them present only once. The specimen sequenced was peripheral blood. The receptors were sampled from a man aged 55 to 70 with COVID-19, enrolled during active disease.

The chain uses TRBV3-1 (or the pseudogene TRBV3-2) and TRBJ2-1; 11 bases align to TRBD2. The CDR3 has 17 residues. Germline V gene sequence: CDR1 LGHDT, CDR2 YNNKEL (reference sequence). The V and J ends lost 4 bases and 5 bases, in that order; junction bases with no gene match: 10. As DNA, the CDR3 is TGTGCCAGCAGCCCGGGACTAGCGGATTCTTCTAACAATGAGCAGTTCTTC. Translating gives CASSPGLADSSNNEQFF.

The rearrangement links TRBV7-2 to TRBJ2-1; D gene unclear. The CDR3 totals 15 residues. Trimming cost V 5 bases and J 0 bases, with 11 bases left between them. Per germline, CDR1 SGHTA and CDR2 FQGNSA. This CDR3 is CASSPDMSSYNEQFF. The CDR3 DNA reads as TGTGCCAGCAGCCCCGACATGAGCTCCTACAATGAGCAGTTCTTC.

In its sample, this clone was seen a few times. This chain joins TRBV13 and TRBJ1-5; 7 bases agree with TRBD1. The CDR3 has 13 amino acids. V gave up 8 bases and J gave up 7 bases; unmatched junction bases: 8. Germline CDR1 PRHDT, CDR2 FYEKMQ (reference sequence). CDR3 residues: CASARDRDQPQHF. The CDR3, as DNA: TGTGCCAGCGCTCGCGACAGGGACCAGCCCCAGCATTTT.

This clone was seen more than once but under ten times. This chain connects TRBV7-2 to TRBJ2-2; 11 nucleotides line up with TRBD2. CDR3 length: 18 amino acids. V lost 4 bases to trimming and J lost 0 bases; unmatched junction nucleotides: 7. Germline V gene sequence: CDR1 SGHTA, CDR2 FQGNSA. In DNA, the CDR3 is TGTGCCAGCAGCTCGAAAGGACTAGCGGGTTCGAACACCGGGGAGCTGTTTTTT. Protein: CASSSKGLAGSNTGELFF.